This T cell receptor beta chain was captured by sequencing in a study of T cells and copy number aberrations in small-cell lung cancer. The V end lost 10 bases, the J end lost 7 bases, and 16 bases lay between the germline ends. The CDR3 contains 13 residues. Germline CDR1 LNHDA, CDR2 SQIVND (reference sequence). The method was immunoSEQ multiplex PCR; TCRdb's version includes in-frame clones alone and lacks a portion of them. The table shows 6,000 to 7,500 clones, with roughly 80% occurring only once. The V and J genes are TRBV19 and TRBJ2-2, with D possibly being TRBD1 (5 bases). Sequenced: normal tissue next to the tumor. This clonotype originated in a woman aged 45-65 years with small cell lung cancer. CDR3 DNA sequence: TGTGCCACCACAGACAGAAAAGGCGGGGAGCTGTTTTTT. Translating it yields CATTDRKGGELFF.